Listed here are 30 T cell receptor beta chains from one sample, sequenced in a study of CD8 T cells in Susac syndrome (dated by TCRdb to about 2019). The library was obtained by the immunoSEQ multiplex PCR assay. RNA was extracted using the RNeasy kit, and 0.5 to 1 microgram was reverse transcribed with random hexamers. In-frame beta chains were kept once TCRdb had trimmed the public reads at Q25 with fastp and called clones with MiXCR. Identical CDR3 protein sequences are pooled into one entry, listed with their most common genes and DNA. The sample yields 150,000 to 200,000 distinct CDR3 sequences; almost 96% were counted once. The biggest ten clones account for 0.075% to 0.1% of the sample. Specimen: CD4+ T cells from PBMCs. These receptors came from a human donor with Susac syndrome.

V is TRBV4-3 and J is TRBJ2-3; possibly TRBD2 for D (6 bases). Trimming cost V 0 bases and J 1 base, with 11 bases left between them. The germline CDR1 and CDR2 sequences are LGHNA and YSLEER. The CDR3 totals 16 residues. CDR3 DNA: TGCGCCAGCAGCCAAGAGCCTAGCGCACGCACAGATACGCAGTATTTT. This codes for CASSQEPSARTDTQYF.

V and J are TRBV11-2 and TRBJ1-5, with 9 bases that match TRBD1. V lost 1 base and J lost 3; bases outside the gene matches: 1. The CDR3 is made up of 15 amino acids. CDR1 and CDR2 (germline): SGHAT, FQNNGV. The CDR3 DNA is TGTGCCAGCAGCTTAGGGACAGGGGACAATCAGCCCCAGCATTTT. It specifies CASSLGTGDNQPQHF. The full variable domain, with the rest looked up from reference TRBV11-2 and TRBJ1-5, is EAGVAQSPRYKIIEKRQSVAFWCNPISGHATLYWYQQILGQGPKLLIQFQNNGVVDDSQLPKDRFSAERLKGVDSTLKIQPAKLEDSAVYLCASSLGTGDNQPQHFGDGTRLSIL.

V and J are TRBV20-1 and TRBJ2-3; TRBD1 or TRBD2 may be the D gene (5 bases each). CDR1 and CDR2 from the germline V gene are DFQATT and SNEGSKA (reference sequence). Trimming left V 8 bases short and J 0 bases short, with 21 bases between. The CDR3 runs 16 residues. The CDR3 DNA reads as TGCAGTTCTCTTCCCCCGGGACGGCCTAGCACAGATACGCAGTATTTT. Protein product: CSSLPPGRPSTDTQYF.

This chain connects TRBV12-3 or TRBV12-4 to TRBJ1-1; TRBD1 aligns across 11 bases. CDR3 length: 16 residues. V shed 3 bases, J shed 4 bases, and the junction held 7 bases outside the gene matches. The CDR3 DNA sequence: TGTGCCAGCAGTTTCCTCTCGGGACAGGGGGTCACTGAAGCTTTCTTT. Translated: CASSFLSGQGVTEAFF.

The rearrangement joins TRBV3-1 to TRBJ2-3, with D tentatively TRBD2 (6 bases). V lost 2 bases and J 0 bases, leaving 9 bases between the germline ends. Germline V gives CDR1 LGHDT, CDR2 YNNKEL (reference sequence). CDR3 size: 15 residues. The chain's CDR3 is CASSQTGVSTDTQYF. Here the CDR3 DNA reads TGTGCCAGCAGCCAAACGGGGGTCAGCACAGATACGCAGTATTTT.

In this sample, this clonotype turned up once. The chain uses TRBV30 and TRBJ1-1; D gene unclear. CDR1 and CDR2 from the germline V gene are GTSNPN and SVGIG (reference sequence). There are 12 residues in the CDR3. The V end was cut by 4 bases, the J end by 1 base, with 7 bases between. The chain's CDR3 is CAWTLGNTEAFF. The CDR3 nucleotides are TGTGCCTGGACCCTGGGGAACACTGAAGCTTTCTTT.

This sequence joins TRBV5-4 and TRBJ2-5, with TRBD2 as a possible D gene (6 bases). Germline V lookup: CDR1 SGHNT, CDR2 YYREEE (reference sequence). The CDR3 contains 14 residues. V was shortened by 6 bases and J by 7 bases, with 19 bases between the two germline ends. CDR3 amino acids: CASTLPGEVGTQYF. In nucleotides, the CDR3 is TGTGCCAGCACCCTCCCGGGGGAGGTAGGGACCCAGTACTTC.

This chain connects TRBV30 to TRBJ2-3, with D perhaps TRBD1 (6 bases). Trimming left V 8 bases short and J 6 bases short, with 18 bases between. The CDR3 has 13 residues. The germline CDR1 and CDR2 sequences are GTSNPN and SVGIG (reference sequence). The CDR3, as DNA: TGTGCCCGGACAGTGGGGCCAGGGGATACGCAGTATTTT. This sequence encodes CARTVGPGDTQYF.

This chain links TRBV12-3 or TRBV12-4 with TRBJ2-1; D tentatively fits TRBD1 or TRBD2 (6 bases each). The CDR3 sequence is 17 residues long. V was trimmed by 6 bases and J by 0 bases, leaving 18 bases between them. The DNA for the CDR3 is TGTGCCAGCAGCCAGTTACGGGGGCCGAGCTCCTACAATGAGCAGTTCTTC. Its protein product is CASSQLRGPSSYNEQFF.

The rearrangement links TRBV5-6 to TRBJ2-7; TRBD1 might be the D (6 bases). Trimming took off 2 bases at V and 3 bases at J, with 15 bases between the two ends. This CDR3 contains 15 residues. CDR1 is SGHDT and CDR2 is YYEEEE in the germline V gene. CDR3 bases: TGTGCCAGCAGCTTTAACAGGGCGCCCCTCTACGAGCAGTACTTC. It encodes CASSFNRAPLYEQYF.

The V gene is TRBV20-1, the J gene TRBJ1-4, with D possibly being TRBD1 (5 bases). CDR1 and CDR2 from the germline V gene are DFQATT and SNEGSKA (reference sequence). The CDR3 totals 13 residues. Trimming took 6 bases from V and 4 from J, leaving 12 bases between them. In DNA, the CDR3 is TGCAGTGCACTCGGGGCTCTTAATGAAAAACTGTTTTTT. It translates to CSALGALNEKLFF.

This CDR3 reads CAWSVVRDYGYTF. The CDR3, as DNA: TGTGCCTGGAGTGTAGTCCGGGACTATGGCTACACCTTC. The chain carries TRBV30 and TRBJ1-2; no reliable D call. CDR3 length: 13 amino acids. Germline V gene data show CDR1 as GTSNPN and CDR2 as SVGIG (reference sequence). Trimming took 0 bases from V and 3 from J, leaving 8 bases between them. Supplemented by reference TRBV30 and TRBJ1-2, the full variable domain reads SQTIHQWPATLVQPVGSPLSLECTVEGTSNPNLYWYRQAAGRGLQLLFYSVGIGQISSEVPQNLSASRPQDRQFILSSKKLLLSDSGFYLCAWSVVRDYGYTFGSGTRLTVV.

The rearrangement links TRBV5-5 to TRBJ2-1, with D unresolved. CDR3 length: 15 amino acids. V gave up 4 bases and J gave up 0 bases, with 11 bases separating them. The V gene's germline CDR1 is SGHKS and CDR2 YYEKEE (reference sequence). Here the CDR3 reads CASSAGWGSYNEQFF. For the CDR3, the DNA is TGTGCCAGCAGCGCCGGATGGGGCTCCTACAATGAGCAGTTCTTC.

The chain uses TRBV12-3 or TRBV12-4 and TRBJ2-7; D tentatively fits TRBD1 or TRBD2 (5 bases each). With 6 bases removed from V and 6 bases from J, the gap between germline ends came to 12 bases. The CDR3 sequence is 12 residues long. CDR3 sequence reads: CASSPWGSEQYF. CDR3 nucleotide sequence: TGTGCCAGCAGCCCTTGGGGGTCCGAGCAGTACTTC.

The chain combines TRBV9 with TRBJ1-2; 7 nucleotides align to TRBD1. The J segment lost 4 bases and the V segment lost 0 bases, leaving 6 bases of the junction unmatched. Germline assignment: CDR1 SGDLS and CDR2 YYNGEE. The CDR3 covers 15 residues. CDR3 region: CASSVEAGGPYGYTF. CDR3 in DNA: TGTGCCAGCAGCGTAGAAGCAGGGGGTCCCTATGGCTACACCTTC. Looking up the rest from reference TRBV9 and TRBJ1-2 gives the full variable domain: DSGVTQTPKHLITATGQRVTLRCSPRSGDLSVYWYQQSLDQGLQFLIQYYNGEERAKGNILERFSAQQFPDLHSELNLSSLELGDSALYFCASSVEAGGPYGYTFGSGTRLTVV.

The J gene is TRBJ1-3, the V gene TRBV12-3 or TRBV12-4; D remains ambiguous. The CDR3 spans 12 residues. V was shortened by 2 bases and J by 6 bases, with 5 bases between the two germline ends. The CDR3 nucleotides read TGTGCCAGCAGTTTACGGTTAAACACCATATATTTT. It specifies CASSLRLNTIYF.

This chain joins TRBV4-3 and TRBJ2-1, with D tentatively TRBD2 (7 bases). Trimming cost V 4 bases and J 4 bases, with 14 bases left between them. This CDR3 is 15 amino acids long. CDR1 and CDR2 from the germline V gene are LGHNA and YSLEER. The chain's CDR3 is CASSLRGGAYNEQFF. CDR3 sequence (DNA): TGCGCCAGCAGCCTGAGGGGGGGGGCATACAATGAGCAGTTCTTC.

This clonotype was found a few times. This rearrangement joins TRBV27 to TRBJ2-6, with unresolved D. Germline V gene lookup returns CDR1 MNHEY and CDR2 SMNVEV (reference sequence). The CDR3 has 14 residues. Trimming cost V 5 bases and J 1 base, with 6 bases left between them. The CDR3, as DNA: TGTGCCAGCAGTGCCCCATCTGGGGCCAACGTCCTGACTTTC. Amino acid sequence: CASSAPSGANVLTF.

This chain links TRBV20-1 with TRBJ2-7; D gene ambiguous. Germline CDR1 reads DFQATT; CDR2 reads SNEGSKA (reference sequence). CDR3 length: 15 residues. Trimming shortened V by 0 bases and J by 5 bases, and 17 bases separated the two germline ends. The CDR3 reads CSARDSGHPQDEQYF. DNA of the CDR3: TGCAGTGCTAGAGATTCAGGCCACCCGCAGGACGAGCAGTACTTC.

This chain uses TRBV7-3 with TRBJ2-6; unclear D gene. In germline, CDR1 is SGHTA, CDR2 FQGTGA. V was pared by 2 bases and J by 1 base, with 9 bases between. The CDR3 consists of 16 residues. This chain's CDR3 is CASSLVVASGANVLTF. DNA of the CDR3: TGTGCCAGCAGCTTAGTGGTAGCTTCTGGGGCCAACGTCCTGACTTTC.

J is TRBJ2-5 and V is TRBV5-1, with 7 nucleotides matching TRBD2. Germline lookup yields CDR1 SGHRS and CDR2 YFSETQ. CDR3 length: 13 residues. V dropped 3 bases and J dropped 5; count of bases not matched to a gene: 4. The CDR3, as DNA: TGCGCCAGCAGCTGGGGTAGCGGGGAGACCCAGTACTTC. Translating it yields CASSWGSGETQYF.

V and J are TRBV15 and TRBJ1-2; D is uncertain. The germline V and J ends were trimmed by 0 bases and 3 bases, with 11 bases remaining between them. The CDR3 has 15 residues. Germline V gene data show CDR1 as LNHNV and CDR2 as YYDKDF (reference sequence). CDR3 in amino acids: CATSRDNGYDYGYTF. DNA for the CDR3: TGTGCCACCAGCAGAGATAACGGCTACGACTATGGCTACACCTTC.

This clonotype was found a few times. The chain is built from TRBV6-5 and TRBJ2-1; either TRBD1 or TRBD2 may fit D (5 bases each). The CDR3 runs to 15 residues. Trimming took 2 bases from V and 7 from J, leaving 15 bases between them. The germline CDR1 and CDR2 sequences are MNHEY and SVGAGI. The CDR3 coding sequence is TGTGCCAGCAGTTACGGTAGATGGGGCGGGAATGAGCAGTTCTTC. Translation: CASSYGRWGGNEQFF.

V usage is TRBV2 and J usage is TRBJ2-1, with D hard to call. Looked up from germline, CDR1 is SNHLY and CDR2 is FYNNEI. Trimming removed 4 bases from V and 10 bases from J, with 11 bases in between. CDR3 length equals 12 residues. CDR3 sequence reads: CASSVWATEQFF. The CDR3 nucleotides are TGTGCCAGCAGTGTTTGGGCTACCGAGCAGTTCTTC.

The V call is TRBV7-2, the J call TRBJ2-7; the D is unclear. The V end lost 2 bases, the J end lost 2 bases, and 7 bases lay between the germline ends. Germline V gene data show CDR1 as SGHTA and CDR2 as FQGNSA. The CDR3 contains 13 residues. The CDR3 nucleotides are TGTGCCAGCAGCTTATTATCCACCTACGAGCAGTACTTC. Its protein is CASSLLSTYEQYF.

This rearrangement joins TRBV10-3 to TRBJ2-1, with 9 bases aligning to TRBD2. Germline CDR1 and CDR2: ENHRY and SYGVKD. With V trimmed by 2 bases and J by 7 bases, 6 bases remained unmatched. This CDR3 is built from 15 residues. CDR3 nucleotide sequence: TGTGCCATCAGTGAGGTAGCGGGGGTGGGAAATGAGCAGTTCTTC. Translation gives CAISEVAGVGNEQFF.

The rearrangement uses TRBV29-1 and TRBJ1-4; possibly TRBD1 for D (5 bases). This CDR3 comprises 13 residues. Per the germline V gene, CDR1 is SQVTM and CDR2 is ANQGSEA. Trimming took 7 bases from V and 8 from J, leaving 17 bases between them. The CDR3 is CSARGREGEKLFF. For the CDR3, the DNA is TGCAGCGCCCGAGGCAGGGAAGGGGAAAAACTGTTTTTT. The full variable domain, with the rest looked up from reference TRBV29-1 and TRBJ1-4, is SAVISQKPSRDICQRGTSLTIQCQVDSQVTMMFWYRQQPGQSLTLIATANQGSEATYESGFVIDKFPISRPNLTFSTLTVSNMSPEDSSIYLCSARGREGEKLFFGSGTQLSVL.

The V gene is TRBV5-6, the J gene TRBJ2-2; D gene unclear. Germline values: CDR1 SGHDT, CDR2 YYEEEE. There are 16 residues in the CDR3. The V end lost 1 base, the J end lost 1 base, and 11 bases lay between the germline ends. The CDR3 DNA reads TGTGCCAGCAGCTTGAAGGCAGGCCAGAACACCGGGGAGCTGTTTTTT. This translates into CASSLKAGQNTGELFF. Full variable domain (missing parts from reference TRBV5-6 and TRBJ2-2): DAGVTQSPTHLIKTRGQQVTLRCSPKSGHDTVSWYQQALGQGPQFIFQYYEEEERQRGNFPDRFSGHQFPNYSSELNVNALLLGDSALYLCASSLKAGQNTGELFFGEGSRLTVL.

A word on this clonotype: The germline gene is not matched at one end of the junction; a read error may be the cause. The genes are TRBV2 and TRBJ2-7; 7 bases match TRBD2. The CDR3 contains 14 residues. CDR1 is SNHLY, CDR2 FYNNEI, per germline. The CDR3: CASSDGRTVNFWDF. Written as DNA, the CDR3 is TGTGCCAGCAGTGACGGGAGGACCGTCAACTTTTGGGACTTC. The whole variable domain, filled in from reference TRBV2 and TRBJ2-7, reads EPEVTQTPSHQVTQMGQEVILRCVPISNHLYFYWYRQILGQKVEFLVSFYNNEISEKSEIFDDQFSVERPDGSNFTLKIRSTKLEDSAMYFCASSDGRTVNFWDFGPGTRLTVT.

The chain employs TRBV9 and TRBJ1-1; the D is unclear. The V end lost 0 bases, the J end lost 1 base, and 16 bases lay between the germline ends. Germline lookup yields CDR1 SGDLS and CDR2 YYNGEE. This CDR3 is built from 17 residues. The CDR3 sequence: CASSVDEEVIPNTEAFF. The CDR3, as DNA: TGTGCCAGCAGCGTAGATGAAGAAGTGATTCCGAACACTGAAGCTTTCTTT.